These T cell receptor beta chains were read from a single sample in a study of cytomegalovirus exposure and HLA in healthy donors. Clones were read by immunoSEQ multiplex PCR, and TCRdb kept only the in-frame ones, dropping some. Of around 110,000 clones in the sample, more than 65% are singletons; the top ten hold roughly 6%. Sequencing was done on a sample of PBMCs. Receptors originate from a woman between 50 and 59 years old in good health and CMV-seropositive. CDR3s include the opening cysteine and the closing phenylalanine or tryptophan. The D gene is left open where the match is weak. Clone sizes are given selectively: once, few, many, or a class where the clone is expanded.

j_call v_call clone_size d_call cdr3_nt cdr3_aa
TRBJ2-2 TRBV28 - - TGTGCCAGCGTGCGGGGGAACACCGGGGAGCTGTTTTTT CASVRGNTGELFF
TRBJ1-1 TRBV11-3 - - TGTGCCAGCAGCTTAGACGGCGGCGGCACTGAAGCTTTCTTT CASSLDGGGTEAFF
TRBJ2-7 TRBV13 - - TGTGCCAGCAGCTTACCTTCGTCAGTTGAGCAGTACTTC CASSLPSSVEQYF
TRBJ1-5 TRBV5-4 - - TGTGCCAGCAAACGCCCGGCAGGGTGTTATAGCAATCAGCCCCAGCATTTT CASKRPAGCYSNQPQHF
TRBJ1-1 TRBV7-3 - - TGTGCCAGCAGCCCCGGACAGCCGTTGAACACTGAAGCTTTCTTT CASSPGQPLNTEAFF
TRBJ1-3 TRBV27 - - TGTGCCAGCAGTTTACGAGGGTCTGGAAACACCATATATTTT CASSLRGSGNTIYF
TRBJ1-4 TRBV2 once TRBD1 TGTGCCAGCAGTGAATCCCGGACAGGGGGTGAAAAACTGTTTTTT CASSESRTGGEKLFF
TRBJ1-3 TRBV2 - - TGTGCCATCCTGCCAGGGAACTCTGAAAACACCATATATTTT CAILPGNSENTIYF
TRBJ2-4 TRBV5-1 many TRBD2 TGCGCCAGCAGCCCTGGGGGAGGGTCGGATTCCAAAAACATTCAGTACTTC CASSPGGGSDSKNIQYF
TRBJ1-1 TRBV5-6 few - TGTGCCAGCAGCTTGGGTGCGAGGAGGGACACTGAAGCTTTCTTT CASSLGARRDTEAFF
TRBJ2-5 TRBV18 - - TGTGCCAGCCCCCCATCTAAGGAGACCCAGTACTTC CASPPSKETQYF
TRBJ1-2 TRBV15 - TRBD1 TGTGCCACCAGCAGGGTAGGACAGGGGGAATATGGCTACACCTTC CATSRVGQGEYGYTF
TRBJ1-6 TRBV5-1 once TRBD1 TGCGCCAGCAGCTTGGGTGACAGGGCCGTGGGGGGTGCCTATAATTCACCCCTCCACTTT CASSLGDRAVGGAYNSPLHF
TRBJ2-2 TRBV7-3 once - TGTGCCAGCAGCCCAAAGAGGAACGGCGCCGGGGAGCTGTTTTTT CASSPKRNGAGELFF
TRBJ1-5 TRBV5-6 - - TGTGCCAGCAGCTTTGGGGGGTTCAATCAGCCCCAGCATTTT CASSFGGFNQPQHF
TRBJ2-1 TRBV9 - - TGTGCCAGCAGCGTAGGAAGGAGAAATGACAATGAGCAGTTCTTC CASSVGRRNDNEQFF
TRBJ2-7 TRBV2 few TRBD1 TGTGCCAGCAGCGCGGACAGGAGCTCCTACGAGCAGTACTTC CASSADRSSYEQYF
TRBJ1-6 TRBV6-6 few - TGTGCCAGCAGTTACTGGGGGCAGGAGAGTTCACCCCTCCACTTT CASSYWGQESSPLHF
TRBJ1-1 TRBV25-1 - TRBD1 TGTGCCAGTAGACAGGGGAACACTGAAGCTTTCTTT CASRQGNTEAFF
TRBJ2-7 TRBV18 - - TGTGCCAGCTCACCCCTCGATAGCTACGAGCAGTACTTC CASSPLDSYEQYF
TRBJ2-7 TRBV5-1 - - TGCGCCAGCAGCGAGAGCTACGAGCAGTACTTC CASSESYEQYF
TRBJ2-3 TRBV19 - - TGTGCCAGCGCTAACAGGGTCTCTTCGAGCACAGATACGCAGTATTTT CASANRVSSSTDTQYF
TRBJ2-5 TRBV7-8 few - TGTGCCAGCACCCCTGTACTGGTGGAGACCCAGTACTTC CASTPVLVETQYF
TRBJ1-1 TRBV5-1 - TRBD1 TGCGCCAGCAGCTTGGCAGCCAGGGGGGTCACTGAAGCTTTCTTT CASSLAARGVTEAFF
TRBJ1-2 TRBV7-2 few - TGTGCCAGCACCTGGGGGGGGCAGGGCAAGCGCTATGGCTACACCTTC CASTWGGQGKRYGYTF
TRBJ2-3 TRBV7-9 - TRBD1 TGTTCCAGCAGCTCCCGCCTCGACAGGGTTGCAGATACGCAGTATTTT CSSSSRLDRVADTQYF
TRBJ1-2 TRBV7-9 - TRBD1 TGTGCCAGCAGCTTGACAGGGACTAACTATGGCTACACCTTC CASSLTGTNYGYTF
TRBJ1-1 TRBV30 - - TGTGCCTGGGTTTTAAACACTGAAGCTTTCTTT CAWVLNTEAFF
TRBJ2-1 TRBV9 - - TGTGCCAGCAGCGTAGCCAGCTCCTACAATGAGCAGTTCTTC CASSVASSYNEQFF
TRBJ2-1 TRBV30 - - TGTGCCTGGAGTGTAATCGGGGGGCTCATAGCGTCCGGTGAGCAGTTCTTC CAWSVIGGLIASGEQFF
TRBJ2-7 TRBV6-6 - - TGTGCCAGCAGTTACGCGGGGAGCTCCTACGAGCAGTACTTC CASSYAGSSYEQYF
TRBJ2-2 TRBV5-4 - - TGTGCCAGCAGCTTGGACAAGAACACCGGGGAGCTGTTTTTT CASSLDKNTGELFF
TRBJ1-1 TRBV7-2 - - TGTGCCAGCAGCTACAACAGGGTAGGCACTGAAGCTTTCTTT CASSYNRVGTEAFF
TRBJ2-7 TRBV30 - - TGTGCCTGGAGTGTGACCGGGAGCGGATACGAGCAGTACTTC CAWSVTGSGYEQYF
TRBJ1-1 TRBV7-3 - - TGTGCCAGCAGCGCAGAGGGATCGAAGACTGAAGCTTTCTTT CASSAEGSKTEAFF
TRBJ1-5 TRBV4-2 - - TGTGCCAGCAGCCCTTCGGGGGAATCAGGACAGCCCCAGCATTTT CASSPSGESGQPQHF
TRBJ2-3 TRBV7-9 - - TGTGCCAGCACCGAAAGCCCCGAAAACACAGATACGCAGTATTTT CASTESPENTDTQYF
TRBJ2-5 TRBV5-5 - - TGTGCCAGCAGCCGTGACAGGTACCAAGAGACCCAGTACTTC CASSRDRYQETQYF
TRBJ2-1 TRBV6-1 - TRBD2 TGTGCCAGCAGTGTTACTAGCGGGGGGTCCTACAATGAGCAGTTCTTC CASSVTSGGSYNEQFF
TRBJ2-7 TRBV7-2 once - TGTGCCAGCAGCTTAGATTCCGCGGGGCGCGCCTACGAGCAGTACTTC CASSLDSAGRAYEQYF
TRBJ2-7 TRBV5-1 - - TGCGCCAGCAGCTTAGGGGACACCTACGAGCAGTACTTC CASSLGDTYEQYF
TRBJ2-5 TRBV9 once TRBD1 TGTGCCAGCAACCGGGACAGCCACCAAGAGACCCAGTACTTC CASNRDSHQETQYF